The rows below give T cell receptor beta chains drawn from one sample of a study of blood T cell repertoires in COVID-19. Clones were read by immunoSEQ multiplex PCR, and TCRdb kept only the in-frame ones, dropping some. The profile shows some 220,000 clones, about 80% of them singletons. Sequencing was performed on PBMCs or T cells enriched from blood (not recorded which). These receptors all come from a middle-aged woman with acute COVID-19. CDR3s include the opening cysteine and the closing phenylalanine or tryptophan. The D gene is left open where the match is weak. A clone size is listed for some rows: how often the clone was seen (once, few, many), or a class if it is expanded.

d_gene | j_gene | abundance | v_gene | CDR3aa | CDR3nt
TRBD1 | TRBJ1-2 | . | TRBV6-5 | CASRGQGAPNYGYTF | TGTGCCAGCAGGGGACAGGGGGCGCCGAACTATGGCTACACCTTC
. | TRBJ1-5 | . | TRBV4-2 | CASSQDWGVNQPQHF | TGTGCCAGCAGCCAAGATTGGGGGGTCAATCAGCCCCAGCATTTT
. | TRBJ2-3 | once | TRBV11-2 | CASSLSRTDTQYF | TGTGCCAGCAGCTTGAGTCGCACAGATACGCAGTATTTT
TRBD1 | TRBJ2-1 | . | TRBV5-4 | CASSPDRAHEQFF | TGTGCCAGCAGTCCGGACAGGGCCCATGAGCAGTTCTTC
. | TRBJ1-5 | . | TRBV7-6 | CASSSQENQPQHF | TGTGCCAGCAGCTCACAGGAAAATCAGCCCCAGCATTTT
. | TRBJ2-5 | . | TRBV5-1 | CASTRSTGAGETQYF | TGCGCCAGCACCCGAAGCACAGGGGCGGGGGAGACCCAGTACTTC
TRBD1 | TRBJ1-4 | few | TRBV27 | CASQPQGARAEKLFF | TGTGCCAGCCAACCCCAGGGGGCTCGGGCTGAAAAACTGTTTTTT
TRBD1 | TRBJ1-5 | . | TRBV2 | CASRAQGGPQHF | TGTGCCAGCCGAGCGCAGGGGGGCCCCCAGCATTTT
. | TRBJ1-5 | . | TRBV2 | CASRAGVSQPQHF | TGTGCCAGCAGGGCGGGGGTGAGTCAGCCCCAGCATTTT
TRBD1 | TRBJ2-7 | . | TRBV5-6 | CASSRGPGQDYEQYF | TGTGCCAGCAGCCGAGGTCCGGGACAGGACTACGAGCAGTACTTC
. | TRBJ1-2 | . | TRBV27 | CASHSPNYGYTF | TGTGCCAGCCACTCCCCGAACTATGGCTACACCTTC
TRBD1 | TRBJ1-2 | . | TRBV7-2 | CASSLDRGANYGYTF | TGTGCCAGCAGCTTAGACAGGGGAGCTAACTATGGCTACACCTTC
. | TRBJ1-1 | . | TRBV5-1 | CASSLEGGTTEAFF | TGCGCCAGCAGCTTGGAAGGAGGTACGACTGAAGCTTTCTTT
. | TRBJ2-4 | . | TRBV3-1/TRBV3-2 | CASSAGAGVKNIQYF | TGTGCCAGCAGTGCGGGGGCAGGGGTCAAAAACATTCAGTACTTC
. | TRBJ1-2 | . | TRBV19 | CASSKILTGANGYTF | TGTGCCAGTAGTAAAATTTTGACAGGAGCTAATGGCTACACCTTC
. | TRBJ1-5 | . | TRBV5-8 | CASSLSTGGSNQPQHF | TGTGCCAGCAGCTTGAGTACGGGGGGGAGCAATCAGCCCCAGCATTTT
TRBD2 | TRBJ2-3 | . | TRBV28 | CASSPRAGASTDTQYF | TGTGCCAGCAGTCCCCGAGCGGGGGCTAGCACAGATACGCAGTATTTT
. | TRBJ2-3 | . | TRBV5-1 | CASSLTPGLGLDTQYF | TGCGCCAGCAGCTTGACCCCAGGGCTGGGGTTAGATACGCAGTATTTT
TRBD1 | TRBJ1-2 | . | TRBV3-1/TRBV3-2 | CASSQGTGWGGYTF | TGTGCCAGCAGCCAAGGGACAGGGTGGGGGGGCTACACCTTC
. | TRBJ2-7 | . | TRBV30 | CAWSGRVGSWEQYF | TGTGCCTGGAGTGGGAGGGTAGGCTCCTGGGAGCAGTACTTC
. | TRBJ1-6 | . | TRBV3-1/TRBV3-2 | CASSQLSGTPLHF | TGTGCCAGCAGCCAACTGTCAGGGACACCCCTCCACTTT
TRBD1 | TRBJ2-5 | . | TRBV25-1 | CASSEYPDRAIRVETQYF | TGTGCCAGCAGTGAATACCCGGACAGGGCGATTCGGGTTGAGACCCAGTACTTC
. | TRBJ2-7 | once | TRBV9 | CASSVGTSSSYEQYF | TGTGCCAGCAGCGTGGGGACTTCAAGCTCCTACGAGCAGTACTTC
TRBD2 | TRBJ2-1 | once | TRBV5-1 | CASSPLDAGGRDEQFF | TGCGCCAGCAGCCCTCTTGATGCGGGGGGGCGCGATGAGCAGTTCTTC
TRBD2 | TRBJ2-1 | once | TRBV9 | CASSVAAGFYNEQFF | TGTGCCAGCAGCGTAGCAGCGGGGTTCTACAATGAGCAGTTCTTC
TRBD2 | TRBJ2-3 | once | TRBV6-4 | CASSEGSHAGGADTQYF | TGTGCCAGCAGTGAGGGGAGCCATGCGGGAGGGGCAGATACGCAGTATTTT
. | TRBJ2-4 | . | TRBV28 | CASSSRGLTKNIQYF | TGTGCCAGCAGCTCCCGGGGTTTAACCAAAAACATTCAGTACTTC
. | TRBJ1-2 | . | TRBV7-2 | CASSPPREGYGYTF | TGTGCCAGCAGCCCCCCCAGGGAAGGCTATGGCTACACCTTC
. | TRBJ1-5 | . | TRBV2 | CASGAYSNQPQHF | TGTGCCAGCGGGGCCTATAGCAATCAGCCCCAGCATTTT
. | TRBJ2-3 | . | TRBV3-1/TRBV3-2 | CASSQGPPTFGTDTQYF | TGTGCCAGCAGCCAAGGACCCCCGACTTTTGGCACAGATACGCAGTATTTT
. | TRBJ1-5 | . | TRBV7-9 | CASSSQGFEPQHF | TGTGCCAGCAGCTCACAGGGTTTCGAGCCCCAGCATTTT
TRBD1 | TRBJ1-2 | once | TRBV18 | CASSPLDRGRIEGYTF | TGTGCCAGCTCACCACTGGACAGGGGGCGGATTGAGGGCTACACCTTC
TRBD1 | TRBJ1-5 | . | TRBV6-5 | CASRNLGQIQGVHF | TGTGCCAGCAGAAATTTAGGACAGATCCAGGGGGTACATTTT
. | TRBJ1-1 | . | TRBV12-3/TRBV12-4 | CASSFGGQEAFF | TGTGCCAGCAGTTTTGGCGGGCAGGAAGCTTTCTTT
. | TRBJ1-1 | . | TRBV28 | CASSLGQTDEAFF | TGTGCCAGCAGTTTAGGGCAGACCGATGAAGCTTTCTTT
TRBD1 | TRBJ1-2 | . | TRBV5-6 | CASSWANRDRGPRNYGYTF | TGTGCCAGCAGCTGGGCCAACCGGGACAGGGGTCCCCGTAACTATGGCTACACCTTC
TRBD1 | TRBJ1-5 | . | TRBV30 | CAWSFGQGNQPQHF | TGTGCCTGGAGCTTCGGACAGGGCAATCAGCCCCAGCATTTT
. | TRBJ1-1 | . | TRBV30 | CAWRTGLNTEAFF | TGTGCCTGGAGGACGGGTCTGAACACTGAAGCTTTCTTT
. | TRBJ2-1 | . | TRBV5-1 | CASSPSHTGLGEQFF | TGCGCCAGCAGCCCCTCTCACACGGGTTTAGGCGAGCAGTTCTTC
TRBD2 | TRBJ2-2 | . | TRBV5-4 | CASRESGRAYSGELFF | TGTGCCAGCAGGGAAAGCGGGAGGGCTTATAGCGGGGAGCTGTTTTTT
. | TRBJ2-3 | . | TRBV5-8 | CASSLDYTDTQYF | TGTGCCAGCAGCTTGGACTACACAGATACGCAGTATTTT
TRBD1 | TRBJ1-2 | . | TRBV29-1 | CSVGGRQGSYGYTF | TGCAGCGTTGGGGGCCGACAGGGGAGTTATGGCTACACCTTC
TRBD1 | TRBJ1-2 | many | TRBV7-2 | CASSRDSLANYGYTF | TGTGCCAGCAGCCGGGACAGCCTAGCTAACTATGGCTACACCTTC
. | TRBJ1-1 | . | TRBV13 | CASSSGLNTEAFF | TGTGCCAGCAGCTCCGGGTTGAACACTGAAGCTTTCTTT
TRBD1 | TRBJ1-5 | . | TRBV7-9 | CASSNGQGSGQPQHF | TGTGCCAGCAGTAACGGACAGGGGTCTGGGCAGCCCCAGCATTTT
. | TRBJ2-5 | once | TRBV6-1 | CASSQGREETQYF | TGTGCCAGCAGTCAAGGCAGGGAAGAGACCCAGTACTTC
. | TRBJ2-2 | . | TRBV3-1/TRBV3-2 | CASSRLVAGELFF | TGTGCCAGCAGCCGACTAGTGGCCGGGGAGCTGTTTTTT
TRBD1 | TRBJ1-1 | . | TRBV5-1 | CASSARRGHYTEAFF | TGCGCCAGCAGCGCTCGCAGGGGGCACTACACTGAAGCTTTCTTT
. | TRBJ1-2 | . | TRBV11-2 | CASRFIGGGPNNYGYTF | TGTGCCAGCAGGTTCATCGGGGGGGGACCTAATAACTATGGCTACACCTTC
TRBD1 | TRBJ2-3 | . | TRBV28 | CASSPRGVTGTGTSDTQYF | TGTGCCAGCAGTCCTAGGGGGGTAACCGGGACAGGGACTTCAGATACGCAGTATTTT
TRBD2 | TRBJ2-7 | . | TRBV19 | CASSQAAGGPYEQYF | TGTGCCAGTAGTCAGGCGGCGGGAGGTCCCTACGAGCAGTACTTC
. | TRBJ2-2 | . | TRBV6-1 | CASSESYTGVDGELFF | TGTGCCAGCAGTGAAAGCTACACCGGGGTAGACGGGGAGCTGTTTTTT
. | TRBJ2-1 | . | TRBV15 | CATSGDMRSYNEQFF | TGTGCCACCAGCGGCGACATGCGCTCCTACAATGAGCAGTTCTTC
. | TRBJ1-1 | . | TRBV24-1 | CATSDLGRENTEAFF | TGTGCCACCAGTGATTTAGGGAGAGAGAACACTGAAGCTTTCTTT
TRBD1 | TRBJ1-5 | . | TRBV19 | CASRQGDQPQHF | TGTGCCAGTAGACAGGGGGATCAGCCCCAGCATTTT
TRBD2 | TRBJ2-1 | . | TRBV2 | CASMAGGFEFF | TGTGCCAGCATGGCGGGAGGCTTCGAGTTCTTC
TRBD2 | TRBJ2-1 | . | TRBV5-1 | CASGSGGPYNEQFF | TGCGCCAGCGGAAGCGGGGGACCCTACAATGAGCAGTTCTTC
. | TRBJ1-2 | . | TRBV28 | CASSGPPYGYTF | TGTGCCAGCAGTGGGCCACCTTATGGCTACACCTTC
. | TRBJ1-5 | . | TRBV15 | CATSRGTDSVRYQPQHF | TGTGCCACCAGCAGAGGAACGGACAGTGTGAGATATCAGCCCCAGCATTTT
. | TRBJ1-2 | . | TRBV30 | CAWSVGAVGYTF | TGTGCCTGGAGTGTTGGGGCAGTTGGCTACACCTTC